The rows below give T cell receptor beta chains drawn from one sample of a study of naive CD8 T cells in extremely preterm neonates. Some clones are missing from TCRdb's copy, which holds only in-frame ones; the method was immunoSEQ multiplex PCR. The sample contains approximately 6,500 clones, 95% to 98% of which appear only once. The sequenced sample consisted of naive CD8+ T cells from blood. Receptors were obtained from a human donor in good health. CDR3s include the opening cysteine and the closing phenylalanine or tryptophan. D genes are given only for firm matches. Only part of the rows carry a size: once, few, many, or a class if the clone is expanded.

CASSLGTGTEAFF,TGTGCCAGCAGTTTGGGCACAGGCACTGAAGCTTTCTTT,TRBJ1-1,.,.,TRBV27
CASSSLRVRELFF,TGTGCCAGCAGCTCCCTCCGGGTGCGGGAGCTGTTTTTT,TRBJ2-2,.,.,TRBV5-8
CASDPSGLEQYF,TGTGCCAGCGATCCTAGCGGGCTCGAGCAGTACTTC,TRBJ2-7,TRBD2,.,TRBV2
CASSQGDRLMDTQYF,TGCGCCAGCAGTCAAGGGGACAGGCTCATGGATACGCAGTATTTT,TRBJ2-3,TRBD1,.,TRBV23-1
CASSLGGGTYNEQFF,TGTGCCAGCAGCTTGGGCGGGGGAACCTACAATGAGCAGTTCTTC,TRBJ2-1,TRBD2,.,TRBV5-6
CASSPGGPYEQYF,TGTGCCAGCAGCCCCGGAGGGCCCTACGAGCAGTACTTC,TRBJ2-7,.,.,TRBV7-9
CASTAEGGYTEAFF,TGTGCCAGCACGGCTGAGGGAGGTTACACTGAAGCTTTCTTT,TRBJ1-1,.,.,TRBV6-1
CASSVGLAVSYNEQFF,TGTGCCAGCAGTGTCGGCCTAGCGGTCTCCTACAATGAGCAGTTCTTC,TRBJ2-1,TRBD2,.,TRBV2
CASSVATGGTLDTQYF,TGTGCCAGCAGCGTAGCCACAGGGGGAACTTTGGATACGCAGTATTTT,TRBJ2-3,TRBD1,.,TRBV9
CASSPPGGSGTEAFF,TGTGCCAGCAGCCCTCCGGGTGGTTCGGGCACTGAAGCTTTCTTT,TRBJ1-1,.,.,TRBV7-9
CASSLQWTSRETQYF,TGTGCCAGCAGTTTACAATGGACATCAAGGGAGACCCAGTACTTC,TRBJ2-5,.,.,TRBV28
CASSPGLAPNEQFF,TGCGCCAGCAGTCCGGGACTAGCGCCCAATGAGCAGTTCTTC,TRBJ2-1,TRBD2,.,TRBV10-1
CVSSFGTSDRQYF,TGTGTCAGCAGCTTCGGGACTAGCGATCGGCAGTACTTC,TRBJ2-7,TRBD2,.,TRBV11-2
CASSPLGGGGQEQYF,TGTGCCAGCAGCCCCTTAGGGGGAGGGGGGCAAGAGCAGTACTTC,TRBJ2-7,.,.,TRBV7-6
CASRILAGVTYNEQFF,TGTGCCAGCAGGATCCTAGCGGGAGTAACCTACAATGAGCAGTTCTTC,TRBJ2-1,TRBD2,.,TRBV27
CAWSPGQGRTEAFF,TGTGCCTGGAGCCCCGGACAGGGGAGGACTGAAGCTTTCTTT,TRBJ1-1,TRBD1,.,TRBV30
CASSLESSGREKLFF,TGTGCCAGCAGCTTAGAGTCTTCGGGTCGTGAAAAACTGTTTTTT,TRBJ1-4,.,few,TRBV7-8
CASSYPGGANEQYF,TGTGCCAGTAGTTATCCGGGAGGAGCCAACGAGCAGTACTTC,TRBJ2-7,TRBD2,once,TRBV19
CASSTRQNGGEKLFF,TGTGCCAGCAGCACTCGACAGAACGGTGGGGAAAAACTGTTTTTT,TRBJ1-4,.,once,TRBV7-6
CASSLGGDYNEQFF,TGTGCCAGCAGCCTAGGAGGAGATTACAATGAGCAGTTCTTC,TRBJ2-1,.,once,TRBV2
CASSGLSTDTQYF,TGTGCCAGCAGCGGACTATCCACAGATACGCAGTATTTT,TRBJ2-3,.,.,TRBV28